This TCR beta chain is drawn from a study of blood T cell repertoires in COVID-19. Turning to the study itself: Donors in the United States, Italy and Spain gave samples during acute or convalescent COVID-19. T cells, B-cell-depleted T cells, or PBMCs supplied cDNA or gDNA.

The repertoire was sequenced with immunoSEQ multiplex PCR; TCRdb's copy has only in-frame clones and lacks some. The sample carries 350,000 to 450,000 clones, 85% recorded once. The V gene lost 3 bases and the J gene lost 5 bases, with 19 bases spanning the gap. The CDR3 runs to 17 residues. From germline, CDR1 is SNHLY and CDR2 FYNNEI. This clone has a single count. This chain uses TRBV2 with TRBJ1-4, with D possibly being TRBD1 (6 bases). The clonotype comes from a woman aged 18-29 years with acute or convalescent COVID-19. The sequenced sample consisted of peripheral blood. The CDR3 DNA sequence: TGTGCCAGCAGTGATTATGTAACGCAGGGGCCAAATGAAAAACTGTTTTTT. It encodes CASSDYVTQGPNEKLFF.